This TCR beta chain originates from a study of shared clonotypes between healthy human individuals (dated by TCRdb to 2019 to 2021). Regarding the complete study: A few men and two women, aged 18 to 49 years, made up the cohort. For each donor, CD4 naive and CD4 memory were each given three plates, CD8 naive was given two plates, and CD8 memory was given one plate. To estimate repertoire size and how much clonotype sharing occurs between individuals, the study deeply sequenced the blood TCR repertoires of about five healthy adults. To increase sequencing depth and limit assay-specific biases, different laboratories used diverse techniques to prepare libraries and sequence TCR repertoires. Per donor, leukapheresis produced somewhere between about 0.9 and 9.5 billion PBMCs. Beyond this particular receptor, the publication reports: Compared with non-shared clonotypes, the clonotypes found in all four sorted-subset donors had higher generation probabilities. Estimated clonotype richness was generally larger for naive than for memory subsets. Pairwise subsampling indicated that sequencing depth was expected to affect the degree of clonotype sharing among donors. The small number of donors limited the genetic and exposure-history diversity represented. Roughly 5% of naive CD4, more than 3% of naive CD8, 2.3% of memory CD4, and about 0.4% of memory CD8 clonotypes were shared across several donors. Sampling was restricted to blood, and TCR repertoires in tissues likely differ from the TCR repertoires found in blood. Incomplete sequencing was indicated by rarefaction of sorted-subset datasets, despite the large sequencing depth.

At the junction V is shortened by 5 bases and J by 2 bases; bases outside the gene matches: 3. From the cysteine through the phenylalanine, the CDR3 covers 13 amino acids. Of the read, only the CDR3 DNA is kept; its 39 bases are in frame from base 1. The germline V gene sets CDR1 to SGHTS and CDR2 to YDEGEE. Comment on this clone: The antigen this receptor binds is unknown. Qualities for individual bases were not recorded, and no much larger clone is one base off.

TCR CDR3 regions were amplified from genomic DNA by multiplex PCR using the deep immunoSEQ assay. For each cell subset, the extracted genomic DNA was distributed evenly across all wells of several immunoSEQ 96-well plates, and each plate served as one replicate. Each replicate PCR for sorted subsets received around 210 ng genomic DNA, equal to 30,000 or so T cell genomes. Purified libraries were quantified with a Qubit 3.0 fluorometer, sized on a Bioanalyzer 2100, and re-quantified with the KAPA Library Quantification kit. Every immunoSEQ 96-well plate was sequenced on a separate single-read 150-cycle Illumina NextSeq 550 flow cell. In the source study's methods: Because the immunoSEQ output held only junctional sequences and lacked quality scores, the filtering could not match the filtering applied to full-length reads. Sequences were annotated with PyIR, a Python wrapper for IgBLAST v1.9, and V/J genes and CDR3 were assigned using IMGT germline references. Reads with weak V/J assignments (E-value above 1e-6), missing CDR3, stop codons, out-of-frame junctions, or ambiguous translated residues were removed. A V3J clonotype was defined by an identical inferred V gene, J gene, and CDR3 amino acid sequence. To compute the percentage overlap between repertoires, the number of shared unique clonotypes was divided by the size of the smaller repertoire. RTK rarefaction, the Chao1 estimator, and Recon v2.1 estimates of unobserved clonotypes were used to assess repertoire richness. For all TCRbeta clonotypes obtained by the gDNA method from a handful of donors, generation probabilities were computed with OLGA. The table comes from immuneACCESS by way of TCRdb, which keeps in-frame sequences with V and J called. Part of the clones is missing from these tables; in studies checked, under half for an unresolved V gene and the rest for unknown reasons. The V and J calls and clone size are taken from that table; D and trimming were inferred from the DNA. The sample data list under 1,900,000 clones, and 98% of these were observed just once. The ten largest clones take up 0.36% of the sample.

Healthy HIV-negative adults with no recently reported acute infections or vaccinations were included as donors. All donors were Caucasian adults living in Nashville, Tennessee, USA. CD4+ T cells were enriched through magnetic negative selection, after which naive cells were positively selected on CD45RA and the remaining negative fraction served as the memory subset. After blood collection by leukapheresis, PBMCs were isolated using Ficoll-Histopaque density gradient centrifugation and then cryopreserved in the vapor phase of liquid nitrogen. Analytical flow cytometry was used to check the purity and quantity of every magnetically sorted T cell population. From each sorted fraction, genomic DNA was isolated and quantified by UV absorbance on a Nanodrop 2000c.

The sequence links TRBV5-8 to TRBJ2-7, with TRBD1 identical over 8 junction bases. Sample: naive CD4+ T cells sorted from blood. The cell subset or site label of this sample denotes: CD45RA+ positively selected. This clonotype was obtained from a man aged 25-40 years in good health. The DNA reads TGTGCCAGCAGGAGGGACAGGCCCTACGAGCAGTACTTC. This codes for CASRRDRPYEQYF.